The 19 T cell receptor beta chains reported below all come from one sample, sequenced in a study of naive and memory T cell subsets. The SP2 primer and nested alpha and beta constant region primers amplified ligated cDNA in four rounds. TCRdb reanalysed the UMI-ligation and nested PCR reads using MiXCR and keeps one entry per CDR3 protein. Of 25,000 to 30,000 distinct CDR3 sequences in the sample, 4% to 6.5% were seen once. A UMI-containing oligonucleotide was joined by 3' ligation to the TCR cDNA template. Sequenced input: blood. These receptor sequences come from an adult in good health.

This clonotype was seen a handful of times. The chain joins TRBV12-3 or TRBV12-4 to TRBJ2-3; D remains unclear. CDR3 length: 15 residues. The V gene lost 2 bases and the J gene lost 1 base, with 10 bases spanning the gap. CDR3 protein: CASSLMAVGTDTQYF. CDR3 DNA: TGTGCCAGCAGTTTAATGGCAGTCGGCACAGATACGCAGTATTTT.

V is TRBV12-3 or TRBV12-4 and J is TRBJ2-1, with D perhaps matching TRBD1 (7 bases). V lost 6 bases to trimming and J lost 6 bases, with 12 bases between them. This CDR3 has 13 amino acids. This CDR3 reads CASSGQEGNEQFF. CDR3 sequence (DNA): TGTGCCAGCAGCGGACAGGAGGGCAATGAGCAGTTCTTC.

This clonotype occurred many times. The V gene is TRBV6-6, the J gene TRBJ2-1, with unresolved D. This CDR3 has 14 amino acids. Germline CDR1 and CDR2: MNHNY and SVGAGI (reference sequence). V lost 2 bases and J lost 8, with 13 bases in between. In DNA form, the CDR3 reads TGTGCCAGCAGTTACCCTGATGGTATGGATGAGCAGTTCTTC. Its protein product is CASSYPDGMDEQFF.

The chain employs TRBV27 and TRBJ2-7; 10 bases are a match to TRBD1. J lost 2 bases, V lost 5 bases, and 6 bases had no gene match. CDR1 is MNHEY and CDR2 is SMNVEV in the germline V gene (reference sequence). This CDR3 is built from 15 residues. Here the CDR3 DNA reads TGTGCCAGCAGTCCCCCCGGACAGGGGGCCTACGAGCAGTACTTC. This encodes CASSPPGQGAYEQYF.

This clonotype was observed at least ten times. This chain uses TRBV20-1 with TRBJ2-3, with D perhaps assigned TRBD1 or TRBD2 (5 bases each). There are 14 residues in the CDR3. Trimming stripped 2 bases from V and 2 bases from J, with 11 bases between. Germline V gene sequence: CDR1 DFQATT, CDR2 SNEGSKA (reference sequence). DNA of the CDR3: TGCAGTGCTAGACCGGGACGGCACACAGATACGCAGTATTTT. Translated, it gives CSARPGRHTDTQYF.

This clonotype was observed many times. This chain joins TRBV6-5 and TRBJ1-1, with TRBD1 matching 7 bases. J lost 5 bases, V lost 10 bases, and 7 bases had no gene match. The CDR3 totals 12 residues. In germline, CDR1 is MNHEY, CDR2 SVGAGI. DNA of the CDR3: TGTGCCACCCGACAGGGATGGACTGAAGCTTTCTTT. Its translation: CATRQGWTEAFF.

This clonotype has at least ten counts. The chain's CDR3 is CSVERLVNEQFF. The CDR3 DNA sequence: TGCAGCGTTGAGCGCCTTGTCAATGAGCAGTTCTTC. This chain links TRBV29-1 with TRBJ2-1; no clear D. In germline, CDR1 is SQVTM, CDR2 ANQGSEA. Trimming took off 3 bases at V and 6 bases at J, with 9 bases between the two ends. The CDR3 covers 12 residues.

The table lists this clonotype with a count of one. V is TRBV11-2 and J is TRBJ1-1; the D is unclear. CDR1 is SGHAT and CDR2 is FQNNGV in the germline V gene. The CDR3 has 15 residues. Trimming pared 3 bases from V and 1 base from J, leaving 12 bases between. As DNA, the CDR3 is TGTGCCAGCAGCTTCTACGGCCCGGCGAACACTGAAGCTTTCTTT. As protein: CASSFYGPANTEAFF.

This clonotype was detected ten times or more. The chain recombines TRBV20-1 with TRBJ1-1; D unresolved. Trimming shortened V by 5 bases and J by 5 bases, and 15 bases separated the two germline ends. Germline V lookup: CDR1 DFQATT, CDR2 SNEGSKA (reference sequence). The CDR3 spans 13 residues. This chain's CDR3 is CSALRGRVTEAFF. As DNA, the CDR3 is TGCAGTGCTCTTCGTGGGAGGGTAACTGAAGCTTTCTTT.

This clonotype was seen ten or more times. The J gene is TRBJ1-1, the V gene TRBV28, with a possible D match to TRBD1 (5 bases). V was clipped by 8 bases and J by 4 bases, with 17 bases between them. The CDR3 is 14 amino acids. Germline values: CDR1 MDHEN, CDR2 SYDVKM. CDR3 amino acids: CASGAAGSVTEAFF. The CDR3, as DNA: TGTGCCAGCGGAGCGGCAGGGAGTGTCACTGAAGCTTTCTTT.

This clonotype occurred many times. J is TRBJ1-1 and V is TRBV2; 9 nucleotides line up with TRBD1. V gave up 5 bases and J gave up 0 bases; unmatched junction bases: 4. The CDR3 sequence is 15 residues long. Per germline, CDR1 SNHLY and CDR2 FYNNEI. Here the CDR3 DNA reads TGTGCCAGCAGTAGGGACAGGGCCATGAACACTGAAGCTTTCTTT. This codes for CASSRDRAMNTEAFF.

There are many counts of this clonotype. This sequence joins TRBV29-1 and TRBJ2-3; TRBD2 matches at 9 bases. This CDR3 is 12 amino acids long. After removal of 6 bases from V and 6 bases from J, the junction contained 4 bases not matched to a gene. Germline values: CDR1 SQVTM, CDR2 ANQGSEA. The DNA of the CDR3 is TGCAGCGTAGTAGCGGGAGTGGATACGCAGTATTTT. The encoded protein is CSVVAGVDTQYF.

The table lists this clonotype with a few counts. This may come from a read error, since a much larger clone is one base off. V usage is TRBV7-2 and J usage is TRBJ2-5; D ambiguous. V was pared by 1 base and J by 7 bases, with 13 bases between. The CDR3 has 14 amino acids. The germline CDR1 and CDR2 sequences are SGHTA and FQGNSA. The CDR3 nucleotides read TGTGCCAGCAGCTTAGACCCCCTAAGAGGGACCCAGTACTTC. Translation gives CASSLDPLRGTQYF.

This clonotype was counted a few times. The chain carries TRBV9 and TRBJ2-5; 12 bases match TRBD1. CDR1 is SGDLS, CDR2 YYNGEE, per germline. With 2 bases clipped from V and 1 base from J, the junction kept 3 bases outside the gene matches. CDR3 length: 16 residues. The CDR3 bases are TGTGCCAGCAGCGTCGGGACAGGGGGCACCCAAGAGACCCAGTACTTC. It yields the protein CASSVGTGGTQETQYF.

This clonotype came up a few times. This rearrangement joins TRBV9 to TRBJ2-7, with 12 bases fitting TRBD1. The CDR3 extends over 15 amino acids. J lost 5 bases, V lost 3 bases, and 6 bases had no gene match. The germline V gene encodes CDR1 SGDLS and CDR2 YYNGEE. The CDR3 nucleotides are TGTGCCAGCAGCGAGGGGGACAGGGGGCGGGACGAGCAGTACTTC. The encoded protein is CASSEGDRGRDEQYF.

In this sample, this clonotype turned up many times. The chain recombines TRBV19 with TRBJ2-4; D possibly corresponds to TRBD1 (6 bases). V shed 2 bases and J shed 7 bases, with 21 bases lying between them. CDR1 LNHDA and CDR2 SQIVND come from the germline V gene (reference sequence). The CDR3 loop spans 17 amino acids. The CDR3 nucleotides read TGTGCCAGTAGTATACTCGTCCCCAGGGGTCGTTTGAACATTCAGTACTTC. It yields the protein CASSILVPRGRLNIQYF.

This clonotype has a count of ten or more. The rearrangement links TRBV28 to TRBJ1-4; D is ambiguous. The CDR3 totals 12 residues. V was cut by 3 bases and J by 8 bases, with 7 bases left in between. In germline, CDR1 is MDHEN, CDR2 SYDVKM. The CDR3 loop reads CASSFNPEKLFF. The CDR3 coding sequence is TGTGCCAGCAGTTTTAATCCGGAAAAACTGTTTTTT.

This clonotype was counted many times. The J gene is TRBJ2-1, the V gene TRBV6-2 or TRBV6-3; D is perhaps TRBD2 (6 bases). Per germline, CDR1 MNHEY and CDR2 SVGEGT. V shed 5 bases and J shed 0 bases, with 8 bases lying between them. The CDR3 runs to 14 residues. As DNA, the CDR3 is TGTGCCAGCAGTCCTAGCGTCTCCTACAATGAGCAGTTCTTC. It yields the protein CASSPSVSYNEQFF.

This clonotype was observed at least ten times. The chain couples TRBV29-1 to TRBJ2-5; no definite D call. Looked up from germline, CDR1 is SQVTM and CDR2 is ANQGSEA. The length of the CDR3 is 12 residues. The CDR3 sequence is CRIKRGQETQYF. As DNA, the CDR3 is TGCAGGATCAAAAGAGGCCAAGAGACCCAGTACTTC.